This T cell receptor (beta chain) comes out of a study of blood T cell repertoires in COVID-19 (dated by TCRdb to the early 2020s). Study-level background: Collaborator samples came from the United States, Italy and Spain and covered acute and convalescent phases of COVID-19. The repertoires were released in a freely available public database intended as a resource for research on the immune response to SARS-CoV-2. The material from the prospective study consisted of cDNA or gDNA derived from T cells, B-cell-depleted T cells, or PBMCs. Where HLA class I and class II types were available, the types were taken from metadata supplied by the sample provider, not from assay-based typing. A de-identified subject ID, COVID-19 status, age in years and sex were almost always included in the sample metadata. Deeply sampled blood TCRbeta repertoires from subjects exposed to, actively infected with, or recovered from COVID-19 were included in the dataset. Samples came from the ongoing ImmuneRACE study (first 160 participants) plus 1,254 subjects from 6 global collaborators. General conclusions and limits of the study: The quantity of clinical and demographic metadata differed by source and by participant and was supplied without curation.

Taken from the germline V gene (reference sequence), the CDR1 and CDR2 loops are MNHNY and SVGAGI. The junction shows trimming of 6 bases on V and 8 bases on J, and the gene matches do not reach 11 bases of it. The CDR3 contains 15 residues, cysteine and phenylalanine counted. Kept here is only the CDR3 DNA, which spans 45 bases and is read in frame from base 1. Worth noting for this clone: The antigen it recognizes is unknown. Nothing much larger sits one base from this clone, and base qualities are not available.

TCRbeta CDR3 regions were amplified from genomic DNA using the immunoSEQ Assay, a bias-controlled multiplex PCR. In the source study's methods: Within the assay, amplification of reference gene primers was used to estimate how many nucleated cells each sample contained. To quantify the absolute abundance of each unique TCRbeta CDR3 rearrangement, sequence reads were collapsed and filtered. For each sample, productive Simpson clonality was calculated as the square root of Simpson's diversity index over productive rearrangements. TCRdb re-hosts the immuneACCESS table, in-frame sequences only. Its copies lack some clones; in the studies checked, an unresolved V gene accounts for under half of them, and the cause for the rest is not known. Clone size and the V and J calls come from that table; the DNA yielded D and trimming. This sample lists about 300,000 clones; approximately 88% were detected once. In total, the top ten clones hold 5.5% to 8% of the sample.

Another Seattle source contributed samples from volunteer blood donors who had recovered from COVID-19. Whole blood was collected in K2EDTA tubes by collaborating institutions according to the institutions' own protocols. For TCRbeta analysis, collaborator samples were shipped as frozen whole blood, as isolated PBMCs, or as DNA extracted from either sample type. The chain uses TRBV6-6 and TRBJ1-4, with TRBD1 identical over 8 junction bases. The source of this sequence is a young woman who had recovered from COVID-19. Material: peripheral blood. The nucleotide sequence reads TGTGCCAGCAGACCCCCGACAGGGGAGGGGGAAAAACTGTTTTTT. This gives the protein CASRPPTGEGEKLFF.